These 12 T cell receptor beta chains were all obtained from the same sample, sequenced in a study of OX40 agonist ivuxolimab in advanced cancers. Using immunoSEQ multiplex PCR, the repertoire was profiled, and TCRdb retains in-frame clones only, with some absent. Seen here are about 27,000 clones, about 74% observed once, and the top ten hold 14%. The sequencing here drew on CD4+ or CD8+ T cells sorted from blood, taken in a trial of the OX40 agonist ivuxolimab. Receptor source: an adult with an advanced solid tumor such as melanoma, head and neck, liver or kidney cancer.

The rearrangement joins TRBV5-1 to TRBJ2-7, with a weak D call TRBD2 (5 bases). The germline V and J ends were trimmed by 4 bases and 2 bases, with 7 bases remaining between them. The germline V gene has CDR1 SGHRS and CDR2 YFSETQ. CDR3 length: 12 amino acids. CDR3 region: CASSSGPYEQYF. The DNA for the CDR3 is TGCGCCAGCAGCAGCGGACCCTACGAGCAGTACTTC.

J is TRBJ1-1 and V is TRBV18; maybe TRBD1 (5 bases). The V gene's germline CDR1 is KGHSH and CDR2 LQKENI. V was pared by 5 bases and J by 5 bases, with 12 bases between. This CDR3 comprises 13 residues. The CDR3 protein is CASSATEGTEAFF. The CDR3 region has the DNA TGTGCCAGCTCAGCCACGGAGGGGACTGAAGCTTTCTTT. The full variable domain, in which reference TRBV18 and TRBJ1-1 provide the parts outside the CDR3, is NAGVMQNPRHLVRRRGQEARLRCSPMKGHSHVYWYRQLPEEGLKFMVYLQKENIIDESGMPKERFSAEFPKEGPSILRIQQVVRGDSAAYFCASSATEGTEAFFGQGTRLTVV.

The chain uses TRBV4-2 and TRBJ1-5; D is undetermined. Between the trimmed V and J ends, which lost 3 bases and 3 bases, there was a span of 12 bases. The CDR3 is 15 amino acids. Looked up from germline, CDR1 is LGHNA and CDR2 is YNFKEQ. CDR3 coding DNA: TGTGCCAGCAGCCAGGAAGGGTGGAACAATCAGCCCCAGCATTTT. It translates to CASSQEGWNNQPQHF.

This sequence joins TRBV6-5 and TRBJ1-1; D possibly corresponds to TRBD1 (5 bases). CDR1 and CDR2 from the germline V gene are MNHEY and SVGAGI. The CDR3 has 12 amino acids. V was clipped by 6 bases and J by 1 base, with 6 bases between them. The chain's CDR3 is CASRGRNTEAFF. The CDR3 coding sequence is TGTGCCAGCAGGGGGCGGAACACTGAAGCTTTCTTT.

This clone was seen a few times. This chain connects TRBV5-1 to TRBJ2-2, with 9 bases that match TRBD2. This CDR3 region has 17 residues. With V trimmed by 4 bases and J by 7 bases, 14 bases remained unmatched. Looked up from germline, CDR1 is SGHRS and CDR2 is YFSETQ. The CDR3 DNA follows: TGCGCCAGCAGCCCGACCTTAAGCGGGGGGTCCAGCGGGGAGCTGTTTTTT. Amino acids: CASSPTLSGGSSGELFF.

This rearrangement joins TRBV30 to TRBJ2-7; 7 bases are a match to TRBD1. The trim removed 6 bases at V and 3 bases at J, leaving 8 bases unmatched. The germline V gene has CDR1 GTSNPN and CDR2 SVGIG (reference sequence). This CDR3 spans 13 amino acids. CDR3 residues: CACPGTVSYEQYF. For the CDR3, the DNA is TGTGCCTGTCCCGGGACAGTAAGCTACGAGCAGTACTTC.

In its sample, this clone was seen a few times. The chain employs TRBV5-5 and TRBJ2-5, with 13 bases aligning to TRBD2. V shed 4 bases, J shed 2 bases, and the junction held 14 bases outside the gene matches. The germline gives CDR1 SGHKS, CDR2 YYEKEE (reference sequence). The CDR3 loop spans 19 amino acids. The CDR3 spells CASSRGLAGTRGPQETQYF. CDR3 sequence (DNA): TGTGCCAGCAGCCGGGGACTAGCGGGGACCCGAGGGCCGCAAGAGACCCAGTACTTC.

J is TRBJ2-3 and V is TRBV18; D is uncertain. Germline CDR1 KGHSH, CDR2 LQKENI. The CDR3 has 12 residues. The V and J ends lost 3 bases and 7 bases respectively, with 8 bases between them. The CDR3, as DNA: TGTGCCAGCTCACCTCTCGAAAATACGCAGTATTTT. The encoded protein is CASSPLENTQYF.

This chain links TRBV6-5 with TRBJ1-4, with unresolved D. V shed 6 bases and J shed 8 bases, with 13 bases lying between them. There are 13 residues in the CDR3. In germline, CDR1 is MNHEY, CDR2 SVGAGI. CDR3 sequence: CASRSRLTEKLFF. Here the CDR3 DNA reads TGTGCCAGCAGGTCCCGGTTAACAGAAAAACTGTTTTTT.

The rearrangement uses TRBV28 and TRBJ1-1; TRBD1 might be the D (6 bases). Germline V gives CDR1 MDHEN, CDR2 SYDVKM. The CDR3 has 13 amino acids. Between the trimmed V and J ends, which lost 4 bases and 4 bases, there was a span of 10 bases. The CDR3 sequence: CASSYQGSTEAFF. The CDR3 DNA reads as TGTGCCAGCAGTTATCAGGGGAGCACTGAAGCTTTCTTT.

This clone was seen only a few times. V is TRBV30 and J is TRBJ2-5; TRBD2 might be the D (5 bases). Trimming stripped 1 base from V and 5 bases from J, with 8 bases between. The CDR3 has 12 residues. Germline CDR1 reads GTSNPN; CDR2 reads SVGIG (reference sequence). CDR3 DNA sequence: TGTGCCTGGAGTGGTGGGGAGGAGACCCAGTACTTC. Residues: CAWSGGEETQYF.

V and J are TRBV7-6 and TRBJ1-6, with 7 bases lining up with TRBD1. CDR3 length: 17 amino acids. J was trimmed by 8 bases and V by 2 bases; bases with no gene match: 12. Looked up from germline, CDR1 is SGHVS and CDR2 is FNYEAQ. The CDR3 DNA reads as TGTGCCAGCAGCTTAAATTCCGCAGGGGGATCGTATTCACCCCTCCACTTT. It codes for CASSLNSAGGSYSPLHF. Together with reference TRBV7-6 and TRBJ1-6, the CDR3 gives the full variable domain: GAGVSQSPRYKVTKRGQDVALRCDPISGHVSLYWYRQALGQGPEFLTYFNYEAQQDKSGLPNDRFSAERPEGSISTLTIQRTEQRDSAMYRCASSLNSAGGSYSPLHFGNGTRLTVT.